This T cell receptor beta chain comes out of a study of CD8 T cells in Susac syndrome. Patients with Susac syndrome met diagnostic criteria that were recently defined for definite or probable disease. RNA was extracted with the RNeasy kit, and a quantity of about 0.5 to 1 ug was reverse transcribed using random hexamers. Multiplex PCR with immunoSEQ amplified the TCR beta CDR3 across 54 Vbeta and 13 Jbeta. TCRdb reprocessed the immunoSEQ multiplex PCR reads via MiXCR and lists one record per CDR3 protein. The table has more than 110,000 distinct CDR3 sequences, just under 95% seen once; the top ten hold approximately 0.13%. The V gene's germline CDR1 is SQVTM and CDR2 ANQGSEA. The germline V and J ends were trimmed by 7 bases and 2 bases, with 12 bases remaining between them. The CDR3 has 12 residues.

Sequencing was done on a sample of CD4+ T cells from PBMCs. This TCR came from a human donor with Susac syndrome. V usage is TRBV29-1 and J usage is TRBJ2-7; D might be TRBD1 (6 bases). The CDR3 loop is CSGGPDTYEQYF. CDR3 DNA sequence: TGCAGCGGGGGGCCGGATACCTACGAGCAGTACTTC.